Presented here are 24 T cell receptor beta chains from one specimen sequenced in a study of shared clonotypes between healthy human individuals. Generated by immunoSEQ multiplex PCR, the TCRdb table keeps only in-frame clones and is missing some. The sample records about 470,000 clones, 70% to 80% being singletons. Sequences were obtained from PBMCs. The receptor set was obtained from a middle-aged woman in good health. Some clones in this sample may be carry-over from other donors' samples.

This clone was counted a single time. This chain connects TRBV7-3 to TRBJ2-1, with TRBD2 as a possible D gene (6 bases). Germline V CDR1 and CDR2: SGHTA, FQGTGA. V was cut by 5 bases and J by 5 bases, with 13 bases left in between. This CDR3 region has 14 residues. CDR3 DNA sequence: TGTGCCAGCAGCCTAGGGACTTGGAACAATGAGCAGTTCTTC. Translating it yields CASSLGTWNNEQFF.

The chain is built from TRBV18 and TRBJ1-5; no definite D call. The V and J ends lost 2 bases and 0 bases respectively, with 11 bases between them. Germline CDR1 and CDR2: KGHSH and LQKENI. The length of the CDR3 is 16 residues. CDR3 DNA sequence: TGTGCCAGCTCACCATCTCTGCCGAGTAGCAATCAGCCCCAGCATTTT. It codes for CASSPSLPSSNQPQHF.

The chain is built from TRBV11-3 and TRBJ2-1; D is uncertain. CDR3 length: 16 amino acids. Germline loops: CDR1 SGHNT, CDR2 YENEEA. The ends were cut back, 2 bases at V and 0 bases at J, with 11 bases in the middle. The CDR3 reads CASSLYGGVSYNEQFF. The CDR3 DNA sequence: TGTGCCAGCAGCTTATACGGCGGCGTCTCCTACAATGAGCAGTTCTTC.

The chain uses TRBV15 and TRBJ2-1; D gene ambiguous. The CDR3 consists of 16 residues. The V end lost 0 bases, the J end lost 2 bases, and 11 bases lay between the germline ends. Germline values: CDR1 LNHNV, CDR2 YYDKDF (reference sequence). CDR3 nucleotide sequence: TGTGCCACCAGCAGAGATCTTCTAGGAGCCTACAATGAGCAGTTCTTC. It encodes CATSRDLLGAYNEQFF.

The chain has TRBV15 and TRBJ2-7; 9 bases are a match to TRBD2. The germline V gene encodes CDR1 LNHNV and CDR2 YYDKDF (reference sequence). This CDR3 spans 16 amino acids. V dropped 5 bases and J dropped 3; count of bases not matched to a gene: 11. CDR3 DNA: TGTGCCACCAGCGGGTTCTTAGCGGGAGTAAACTACGAGCAGTACTTC. The encoded protein is CATSGFLAGVNYEQYF.

The chain couples TRBV6-1 to TRBJ2-3; the D gene is possibly TRBD2 (6 bases). The CDR3 contains 12 residues. CDR1 MNHNS and CDR2 SASEGT come from the germline V gene. Trimming removed 2 bases from V and 15 bases from J, with 15 bases in between. In DNA form, the CDR3 reads TGTGCCAGCAGTGAATATCGGGGGAGCGAATATTTT. It is translated as CASSEYRGSEYF.

With regard to this clone: The sample holds other DNA sequences that translate to the same CDR3. V and J are TRBV28 and TRBJ1-1; D is possibly TRBD1 (6 bases). The CDR3 contains 12 residues. Germline V gene sequence: CDR1 MDHEN, CDR2 SYDVKM. V gave up 5 bases and J gave up 4 bases, with 8 bases separating them. The CDR3 loop is CASSLQGTEAFF. CDR3 sequence (DNA): TGTGCCAGCAGTCTACAGGGCACTGAAGCTTTCTTT.

V and J are TRBV30 and TRBJ1-2; TRBD1 is a possible D gene (6 bases). CDR1 is GTSNPN, CDR2 SVGIG, per germline (reference sequence). V lost 0 bases to trimming and J lost 1 base, with 27 bases between them. The CDR3 covers 20 residues. The CDR3 DNA follows: TGTGCCTGGAGTGTAAGGGGACCTAACAAGGTCCCAGGGGTTAACTATGGCTACACCTTC. It is translated as CAWSVRGPNKVPGVNYGYTF.

This chain uses TRBV28 with TRBJ2-2, with 11 bases matching TRBD1. V trimming: 6 bases; J trimming: 6 bases; junction bases outside the gene matches: 6. The CDR3 loop spans 15 amino acids. CDR1 is MDHEN, CDR2 SYDVKM, per germline. The CDR3 sequence: CASRSGTGGPGELFF. DNA of the CDR3: TGTGCCAGCAGGTCCGGGACAGGGGGTCCCGGGGAGCTGTTTTTT.

The chain joins TRBV29-1 to TRBJ2-1; 12 bases map to TRBD2. Germline trimming cut 7 bases from V and 13 bases from J; bases unmatched to any gene: 11. The length of the CDR3 is 13 residues. Germline V lookup: CDR1 SQVTM, CDR2 ANQGSEA. CDR3 coding DNA: TGCAGCGCCGGGACTAGCGGGCGCGAGGGCCAGTTCTTC. As protein: CSAGTSGREGQFF.

The gene calls are TRBV5-1 and TRBJ2-1; D not resolved. The V gene's germline CDR1 is SGHRS and CDR2 YFSETQ. Between the trimmed V and J ends, which lost 3 bases and 2 bases, there was a span of 6 bases. CDR3 length: 13 residues. CDR3 sequence (DNA): TGCGCCAGCAGCTCACCGGCCTACAATGAGCAGTTCTTC. It specifies CASSSPAYNEQFF.

J is TRBJ2-3 and V is TRBV5-6, with 10 bases that match TRBD2. The junction had 5 bases not matched to a gene; V was cut back by 0 bases and J by 7 bases. There are 15 residues in the CDR3. In germline, CDR1 is SGHDT, CDR2 YYEEEE. The CDR3 region has the DNA TGTGCCAGCAGCTTGGCGGCTAGCGGGAGTTATACGCAGTATTTT. Amino acids: CASSLAASGSYTQYF.

V and J are TRBV10-3 and TRBJ2-2; 7 bases line up with TRBD1. V was clipped by 6 bases and J by 6 bases; unmatched bases: 7. Looked up from germline, CDR1 is ENHRY and CDR2 is SYGVKD. This CDR3 contains 14 residues. The CDR3 loop is CAIRGTAPSGELFF. The CDR3 region has the DNA TGTGCCATCAGGGGGACAGCACCGTCCGGGGAGCTGTTTTTT.

The chain joins TRBV5-6 to TRBJ1-1, with D hard to call. Germline values: CDR1 SGHDT, CDR2 YYEEEE. The CDR3 covers 15 residues. Deletions cut 0 bases from V and 4 bases from J, with 13 bases between. The CDR3 spells CASSLDPSYTTEAFF. CDR3 sequence (DNA): TGTGCCAGCAGCTTGGACCCCTCGTACACCACTGAAGCTTTCTTT.

This chain links TRBV27 with TRBJ2-7; 9 nucleotides line up with TRBD2. The V gene's germline CDR1 is MNHEY and CDR2 SMNVEV (reference sequence). The CDR3 covers 17 residues. V lost 5 bases to trimming and J lost 0 bases; unmatched junction nucleotides: 11. The CDR3 is CASSHFVSGRSSYEQYF. The CDR3 region has the DNA TGTGCCAGCAGTCACTTCGTAAGCGGGAGGAGCTCCTACGAGCAGTACTTC.

This sequence joins TRBV5-4 and TRBJ2-3; D ambiguous. This CDR3 spans 13 amino acids. V was shortened by 7 bases and J by 1 base, with 10 bases between the two germline ends. The germline V gene has CDR1 SGHNT and CDR2 YYREEE (reference sequence). The CDR3 DNA reads TGTGCCAGCGAATTTGTGGGCACAGATACGCAGTATTTT. Its translation: CASEFVGTDTQYF.

The CDR3 loop is CASSPQGARNTEAFF. Here the CDR3 DNA reads TGTGCCAGCTCACCACAGGGGGCGAGGAATACTGAAGCTTTCTTT. This chain uses TRBV18 with TRBJ1-1, with TRBD1 identical over 7 bases. Germline V CDR1 and CDR2: KGHSH, LQKENI. J was trimmed by 5 bases and V by 1 base; bases with no gene match: 7. This CDR3 spans 15 amino acids.

This clone was found once. The rearrangement links TRBV2 to TRBJ2-7; D gene uncertain. Looked up from germline, CDR1 is SNHLY and CDR2 is FYNNEI. V shed 5 bases and J shed 5 bases, with 13 bases lying between them. CDR3 length: 13 amino acids. CDR3 nucleotide sequence: TGTGCCAGCAGTCGAGACACGGCGAACGAGCAGTACTTC. Translating gives CASSRDTANEQYF.

This clone showed up just once. V and J are TRBV5-5 and TRBJ2-5; 11 bases agree with TRBD2. With V trimmed by 6 bases and J by 0 bases, 4 bases remained unmatched. Germline V gene sequence: CDR1 SGHKS, CDR2 YYEKEE (reference sequence). The CDR3 is 15 amino acids. CDR3 protein: CASNWGLADQETQYF. For the CDR3, the DNA is TGTGCCAGCAACTGGGGACTAGCGGACCAAGAGACCCAGTACTTC.

The V gene is TRBV6-6, the J gene TRBJ1-5; the D is unclear. Per the germline V gene, CDR1 is MNHNY and CDR2 is SVGAGI (reference sequence). The CDR3 loop spans 14 amino acids. V lost 5 bases and J 0 bases, leaving 8 bases between the germline ends. CDR3 nucleotides: TGTGCCAGCAGTAGACTGGATAGCAATCAGCCCCAGCATTTT. Translated: CASSRLDSNQPQHF.

The rearrangement joins TRBV5-1 to TRBJ2-5; 9 nucleotides align to TRBD1. Trimming cost V 5 bases and J 5 bases; bases outside gene matches: 10. Per germline, CDR1 SGHRS and CDR2 YFSETQ. This CDR3 is built from 15 residues. DNA of the CDR3: TGCGCCAGCAGGGTGGGACAGGGCATTTGGGAGACCCAGTACTTC. This translates into CASRVGQGIWETQYF.

A word on this clone: This sequence is one base from a far larger clone and is likely a read error. Other DNA sequences within the sample encode an identical CDR3. This rearrangement joins TRBV4-2 to TRBJ2-3; 11 bases agree with TRBD1. From germline, CDR1 is LGHNA and CDR2 YNFKEQ. Trimming took 0 bases from V and 3 from J; bases not matched to a gene: 2. This CDR3 contains 16 residues. Here the CDR3 reads CASSQDGTGGTDTQYF. Written as DNA, the CDR3 is TGTGCCAGCAGCCAAGATGGGACAGGGGGGACAGATACGCAGTATTTT.

The CDR3 nucleotides are TGTGCCAGCTCACCTGGCAGACAAAACTCCTACGAGCAGTACTTC. Its protein product is CASSPGRQNSYEQYF. The chain links TRBV18 to TRBJ2-7; the D is unclear. Germline CDR1 KGHSH, CDR2 LQKENI. CDR3 length: 15 amino acids. V was pared by 3 bases and J by 0 bases, with 12 bases between.

The J gene is TRBJ2-7, the V gene TRBV11-2; D is perhaps TRBD2 (6 bases). Germline V gene sequence: CDR1 SGHAT, CDR2 FQNNGV. V was cut by 8 bases and J by 1 base, with 18 bases left in between. There are 15 residues in the CDR3. The CDR3 region has the DNA TGTGCCAGCGGCTCGCTCGGGAGAGAGTCCTACGAGCAGTACTTC. Protein: CASGSLGRESYEQYF.